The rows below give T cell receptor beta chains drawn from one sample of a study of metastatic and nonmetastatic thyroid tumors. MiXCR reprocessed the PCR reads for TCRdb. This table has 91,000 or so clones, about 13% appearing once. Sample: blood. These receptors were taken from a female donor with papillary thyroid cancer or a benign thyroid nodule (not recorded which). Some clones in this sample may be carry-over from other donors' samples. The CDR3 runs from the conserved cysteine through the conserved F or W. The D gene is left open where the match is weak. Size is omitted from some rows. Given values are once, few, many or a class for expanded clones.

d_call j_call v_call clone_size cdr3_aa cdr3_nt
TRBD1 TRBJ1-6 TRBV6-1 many CASSRTGGAEGSSPLHF TGTGCCAGCAGCAGAACAGGGGGCGCCGAGGGTAGTTCACCCCTCCACTTT
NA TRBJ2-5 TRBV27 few CAGSSRPAGYQETQYF TGTGCCGGCAGCTCCCGGCCGGCGGGATACCAAGAGACCCAGTACTTC
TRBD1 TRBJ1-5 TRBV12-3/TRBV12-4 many CASMRTGYNQPQHF TGTGCCAGCATGCGGACAGGCTACAATCAGCCCCAGCATTTT
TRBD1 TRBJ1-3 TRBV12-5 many CASGLGSPGQGVSNTIYF TGTGCTAGTGGTTTGGGATCTCCGGGACAGGGGGTTAGCAACACCATATATTTT
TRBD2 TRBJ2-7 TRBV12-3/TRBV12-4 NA CASSSGGAGGSYEQYF TGTGCCAGCAGTTCTGGGGGGGCGGGGGGCTCCTACGAGCAGTACTTC
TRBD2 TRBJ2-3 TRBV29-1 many CSVEGASGSSPDTQYF TGCAGCGTTGAAGGGGCTAGCGGGAGCTCGCCAGATACGCAGTATTTT
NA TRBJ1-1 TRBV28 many CASSFVRSLNTEAFF TGTGCCAGCAGTTTTGTCAGGTCATTGAACACTGAAGCTTTCTTT
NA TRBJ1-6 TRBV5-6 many CASSSGSESPLHF TGTGCCAGCAGCTCAGGATCGGAGTCACCCCTCCACTTT
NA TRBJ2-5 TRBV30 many CAWSVKGSETQYF TGTGCCTGGAGTGTAAAGGGGTCAGAGACCCAGTACTTC
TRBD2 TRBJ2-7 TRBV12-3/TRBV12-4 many CASSFFPGTSGPYEQYF TGTGCCAGCAGTTTCTTCCCCGGGACTAGCGGCCCCTACGAGCAGTACTTC
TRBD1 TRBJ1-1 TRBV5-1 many CASSFGQGNRNTEAFF TGCGCCAGCAGCTTCGGACAGGGGAATAGGAACACTGAAGCTTTCTTT
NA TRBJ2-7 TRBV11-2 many CASGNPEKGGRIAYEQYF TGTGCCAGCGGAAACCCGGAGAAGGGGGGCAGGATCGCCTACGAGCAGTACTTC
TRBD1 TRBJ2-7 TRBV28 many CASRSVDRVYEQYF TGTGCCAGCAGGAGCGTCGACAGGGTCTACGAGCAGTACTTC
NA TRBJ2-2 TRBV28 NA CASSLGGNWAVTNTWELFF TGTGCCAGCAGTCTAGGTGGAAACTGGGCAGTAACGAACACCTGGGAGCTGTTTTTT
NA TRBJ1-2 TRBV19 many CASSIPGNYGYTF TGTGCCAGTAGTATCCCCGGTAACTATGGCTACACCTTC
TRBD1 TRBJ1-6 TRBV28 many CASSLRQGGSPLHF TGTGCCAGCAGTTTACGACAGGGGGGTTCACCCCTCCACTTT
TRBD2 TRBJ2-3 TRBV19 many CASSTPPWAGGSTDTQYF TGTGCCAGTAGTACGCCCCCCTGGGCGGGAGGCAGCACAGATACGCAGTATTTT
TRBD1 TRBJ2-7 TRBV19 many CASSSTGGVTYEQYF TGTGCCAGTAGTTCGACAGGGGGAGTAACCTACGAGCAGTACTTC
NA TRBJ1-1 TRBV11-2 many CASSGGQGRTEAFF TGTGCCAGCAGCGGTGGGCAGGGAAGAACTGAAGCTTTCTTT
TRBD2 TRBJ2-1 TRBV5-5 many CASSSELAASSSYNEQFF TGTGCCAGCAGCTCAGAACTAGCGGCCAGCAGCTCCTACAATGAGCAGTTCTTC
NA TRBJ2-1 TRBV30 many CAWSGGSYNEQFF TGTGCCTGGAGTGGGGGCTCCTACAATGAGCAGTTCTTC
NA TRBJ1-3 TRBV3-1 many CASSQGDQNTIYF TGTGCCAGCAGCCAAGGGGACCAAAACACCATATATTTT
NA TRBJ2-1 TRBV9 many CASSEGGSPYNEQFF TGTGCCAGCAGCGAGGGGGGGAGCCCCTACAATGAGCAGTTCTTC
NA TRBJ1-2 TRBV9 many CASSGGHQGNYGYTF TGTGCCAGCAGCGGGGGACACCAAGGAAACTATGGCTACACCTTC
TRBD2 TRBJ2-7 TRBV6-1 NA CASRCRTGLAGGYEQYF TGTGCCAGCAGGTGTCGCACTGGACTAGCGGGAGGCTACGAGCAGTACTTC
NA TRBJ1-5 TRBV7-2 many CASSSRYGQPQHF TGTGCCAGCAGCTCTCGCTATGGGCAGCCCCAGCATTTT
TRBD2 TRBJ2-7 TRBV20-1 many CSARGLAGDPSYEQYF TGCAGTGCGCGGGGACTAGCGGGAGATCCCTCCTACGAGCAGTACTTC
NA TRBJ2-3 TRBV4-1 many CASSQDPSTDTQYF TGCGCCAGCAGCCAAGATCCCAGCACAGATACGCAGTATTTT
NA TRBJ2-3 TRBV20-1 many CSARKGPSTDTQYF TGCAGTGCTAGAAAGGGCCCTAGCACAGATACGCAGTATTTT
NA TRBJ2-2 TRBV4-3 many CASSQGPGNSITGELFF TGCGCCAGCAGCCAAGGTCCCGGGAATAGTATAACCGGGGAGCTGTTTTTT